The 29 T cell receptor beta chains reported below all come from one sample, sequenced in a study of patients and donors after allogeneic stem cell transplantation. TCRdb passed the RT-PCR reads through MiXCR, listing each CDR3 protein once. The sample includes 800,000 to 1,000,000 distinct CDR3 sequences, under 20% of them seen just once. Sequencing was performed on blood, either unsorted or a sorted T cell fraction (not recorded which). Receptors originate from a human donor who was either an allogeneic HSCT recipient or a stem cell or donor lymphocyte infusion donor (not recorded which). It is not recorded whose cells these are; they may come from a transplant donor.

Only a few counts were recorded for this clonotype. The rearrangement links TRBV9 to TRBJ2-3; D ambiguous. Germline V CDR1 and CDR2: SGDLS, YYNGEE. V was cut by 3 bases and J by 2 bases, with 4 bases left in between. The CDR3 has 12 residues. This CDR3 reads CASSETTDTQYF. The CDR3 DNA reads TGTGCCAGCAGCGAAACCACAGATACGCAGTATTTT.

This chain uses TRBV7-2 with TRBJ2-5; 9 bases line up with TRBD2. The trim removed 1 base at V and 1 base at J, leaving 4 bases unmatched. The length of the CDR3 is 16 residues. Germline assignment: CDR1 SGHTA and CDR2 FQGNSA. This CDR3 reads CASSLGMRGGQETQYF. The CDR3 DNA reads TGTGCCAGCAGCTTAGGAATGCGGGGGGGCCAAGAGACCCAGTACTTC.

The rearrangement joins TRBV15 to TRBJ2-7, with a weak D call TRBD2 (5 bases). With 8 bases removed from V and 1 base from J, the gap between germline ends came to 18 bases. The germline V gene has CDR1 LNHNV and CDR2 YYDKDF (reference sequence). The CDR3 consists of 15 residues. This CDR3 is CATGLVRDGSYEQYF. CDR3 DNA: TGTGCCACCGGACTTGTGAGGGATGGGTCCTACGAGCAGTACTTC.

This clonotype showed up many times. The CDR3: CASSLTSGELHNEQFF. CDR3 in DNA: TGTGCCAGCAGTTTGACTAGCGGGGAATTGCACAATGAGCAGTTCTTC. The rearrangement links TRBV6-5 to TRBJ2-1, with 11 bases lining up with TRBD2. After removal of 4 bases from V and 5 bases from J, the junction contained 7 bases not matched to a gene. The CDR3 covers 16 residues. Germline V lookup: CDR1 MNHEY, CDR2 SVGAGI.

V and J are TRBV29-1 and TRBJ2-5, with TRBD1 as a possible D gene (5 bases). The germline V gene has CDR1 SQVTM and CDR2 ANQGSEA. Trimming removed 3 bases from V and 0 bases from J, with 5 bases in between. The CDR3 consists of 12 residues. Here the CDR3 reads CSVEDNQETQYF. CDR3 in DNA: TGCAGCGTTGAGGACAACCAAGAGACCCAGTACTTC.

The chain couples TRBV5-1 to TRBJ2-1; the match to TRBD2 covers 14 bases. The V and J ends lost 4 bases and 4 bases, in that order; junction bases with no gene match: 10. The V gene's germline CDR1 is SGHRS and CDR2 YFSETQ. The length of the CDR3 is 18 residues. The CDR3 region has the DNA TGCGCCAGCAGCGGAAGGACTAGCGGGGGGTCAAGTTACAATGAGCAGTTCTTC. This codes for CASSGRTSGGSSYNEQFF. Drawing the rest from reference TRBV5-1 and TRBJ2-1, the complete variable domain is KAGVTQTPRYLIKTRGQQVTLSCSPISGHRSVSWYQQTPGQGLQFLFEYFSETQRNKGNFPGRFSGRQFSNSRSEMNVSTLELGDSALYLCASSGRTSGGSSYNEQFFGPGTRLTVL.

This clonotype was seen a handful of times. This chain links TRBV3-1 with TRBJ1-6; 9 positions match TRBD1. Germline V gives CDR1 LGHDT, CDR2 YNNKEL (reference sequence). This CDR3 region has 16 residues. J lost 8 bases, V lost 1 base, and 6 bases had no gene match. The CDR3 nucleotides are TGTGCCAGCAGCCAAGTCGGGACAGGGAGACATTCACCCCTCCACTTT. It encodes CASSQVGTGRHSPLHF.

This clonotype was seen ten or more times. The chain uses TRBV12-3 or TRBV12-4 and TRBJ2-7, with 7 nucleotides matching TRBD2. The V segment lost 5 bases and the J segment 3 bases; nucleotides outside the gene matches: 7. This CDR3 is 14 amino acids long. The CDR3 sequence: CASSLPSSGYEQYF. DNA for the CDR3: TGTGCCAGCAGTCTGCCGTCTAGCGGCTACGAGCAGTACTTC.

This chain uses TRBV9 with TRBJ2-6, with 10 positions matching TRBD1. Germline lookup yields CDR1 SGDLS and CDR2 YYNGEE. The CDR3 is made up of 20 amino acids. Germline trimming cut 0 bases from V and 4 bases from J; bases unmatched to any gene: 13. For the CDR3, the DNA is TGTGCCAGCAGCGTAGCTACGACCCACGGGACAGGGGCAGGGGCCAACGTCCTGACTTTC. It encodes CASSVATTHGTGAGANVLTF.

V usage is TRBV7-9 and J usage is TRBJ1-6; 9 positions agree with TRBD1. The CDR3 has 17 amino acids. Germline V CDR1 and CDR2: SEHNR, FQNEAQ (reference sequence). The J segment lost 4 bases and the V segment lost 8 bases, leaving 12 bases of the junction unmatched. The CDR3 region has the DNA TGTGCCAGCTCCGAGACACAGGGGGCCCTTTATAATTCACCCCTCCACTTT. Amino acid sequence: CASSETQGALYNSPLHF.

This clonotype has more than one count but fewer than ten. The chain links TRBV29-1 to TRBJ1-1, with D perhaps TRBD1 (6 bases). This CDR3 comprises 13 residues. Trimming pared 5 bases from V and 4 bases from J, leaving 14 bases between. Per the germline V gene, CDR1 is SQVTM and CDR2 is ANQGSEA. This CDR3 reads CSVIVRGGTEAFF. The CDR3 DNA reads as TGCAGCGTTATCGTCAGGGGAGGCACTGAAGCTTTCTTT.

The chain combines TRBV12-3 or TRBV12-4 with TRBJ1-1; D is possibly TRBD1 (6 bases). V was cut by 6 bases and J by 4 bases, with 18 bases left in between. This CDR3 comprises 15 residues. Written as DNA, the CDR3 is TGTGCCAGCAGGCCGTACAGGGTGGGTAGCACTGAAGCTTTCTTT. Its protein is CASRPYRVGSTEAFF.

The J gene is TRBJ2-7, the V gene TRBV20-1; D possibly corresponds to TRBD1 (6 bases). This CDR3 is built from 15 residues. Trimming left V 2 bases short and J 2 bases short, with 16 bases between. CDR1 and CDR2 (germline): DFQATT, SNEGSKA (reference sequence). In nucleotides, the CDR3 is TGCAGTGCTAGACTGGGGCAGGGGTCCCCCTACGAGCAGTACTTC. Its translation: CSARLGQGSPYEQYF.

This clonotype has only one observation. The chain employs TRBV7-6 and TRBJ2-2; 7 positions match TRBD2. The junction had 10 bases not matched to a gene; V was cut back by 0 bases and J by 6 bases. Germline V CDR1 and CDR2: SGHVS, FNYEAQ. The CDR3 consists of 17 residues. CDR3 region: CASSLASGRDVAGELFF. CDR3 nucleotides: TGTGCCAGCAGCTTAGCGTCGGGGAGGGATGTCGCCGGGGAGCTGTTTTTT.

This clonotype showed up just a few times. The rearrangement joins TRBV5-6 to TRBJ2-1, with a weak D call TRBD1 (7 bases). This CDR3 contains 17 residues. V gave up 3 bases and J gave up 8 bases, with 24 bases separating them. Germline CDR1 and CDR2: SGHDT and YYEEEE. The CDR3 region is CASSSSTDRAGYDEQFF. CDR3 nucleotide sequence: TGTGCCAGCAGCTCCTCAACTGACAGGGCGGGGTATGATGAGCAGTTCTTC.

The chain employs TRBV20-1 and TRBJ2-5, with D unresolved. There are 12 residues in the CDR3. Germline V lookup: CDR1 DFQATT, CDR2 SNEGSKA (reference sequence). The ends were cut back, 2 bases at V and 5 bases at J, with 9 bases in the middle. CDR3: CSARIVAETQYF. CDR3 nucleotide sequence: TGCAGTGCTAGAATAGTGGCGGAGACCCAGTACTTC.

This clonotype was seen more than once but under ten times. The CDR3: CASSLDRRDTEAFF. In DNA form, the CDR3 reads TGTGCCAGCAGCCTAGACCGACGGGACACTGAAGCTTTCTTT. The rearrangement joins TRBV7-9 to TRBJ1-1; no clear D gene. V dropped 5 bases and J dropped 3 bases, with 13 bases sitting between them. From germline, CDR1 is SEHNR and CDR2 FQNEAQ (reference sequence). The CDR3 is 14 amino acids.

In its sample, this clonotype was seen a few times. The V and J genes are TRBV5-1 and TRBJ2-7; D may be TRBD1 or TRBD2 (7 bases each). Germline V lookup: CDR1 SGHRS, CDR2 YFSETQ. This CDR3 is 14 amino acids long. The V end was cut by 3 bases, the J end by 5 bases, with 15 bases between. CDR3 loop: CASSWGGTVNEQYF. CDR3 in DNA: TGCGCCAGCAGCTGGGGGGGGACAGTCAACGAGCAGTACTTC.

This clonotype appeared many times. The gene calls are TRBV5-6 and TRBJ2-1, with unresolved D. The V end lost 4 bases, the J end lost 6 bases, and 11 bases lay between the germline ends. CDR1 SGHDT and CDR2 YYEEEE come from the germline V gene. The CDR3 runs 13 residues. CDR3 sequence reads: CASSPPRSNEQFF. DNA of the CDR3: TGTGCCAGCAGCCCTCCTAGGAGCAATGAGCAGTTCTTC.

This clonotype was counted between two and nine times. The chain recombines TRBV2 with TRBJ1-4; D perhaps matches TRBD1 (5 bases). The CDR3 consists of 14 residues. Germline V gives CDR1 SNHLY, CDR2 FYNNEI. The V end was cut by 2 bases, the J end by 8 bases, with 12 bases between. CDR3 DNA sequence: TGTGCCAGCAGTGAACAGGGATCACGGGAAAAACTGTTTTTT. Translating gives CASSEQGSREKLFF.

This clonotype was seen more than once but under ten times. The chain couples TRBV19 to TRBJ2-1; a weak D match, TRBD1 (6 bases). V shed 3 bases and J shed 8 bases, with 20 bases lying between them. This CDR3 contains 16 residues. Germline assignment: CDR1 LNHDA and CDR2 SQIVND (reference sequence). CDR3 region: CASSITGNLGKHEQFF. CDR3 nucleotides: TGTGCCAGTAGTATCACAGGGAATTTAGGGAAACATGAGCAGTTCTTC.

This clonotype showed up many times. The chain links TRBV6-1 to TRBJ1-2; D is perhaps TRBD1 (5 bases). The CDR3 contains 13 residues. Germline V gene lookup returns CDR1 MNHNS and CDR2 SASEGT. V was cut by 5 bases and J by 2 bases, with 9 bases left in between. CDR3 in DNA: TGTGCCAGCAGTCAGACAGTCAACTATGGCTACACCTTC. Translation: CASSQTVNYGYTF.

The chain recombines TRBV7-2 with TRBJ1-2; D is unclear. Trimming removed 1 base at V and 8 bases at J, with 11 bases between. The CDR3 covers 13 residues. Germline V gene data show CDR1 as SGHTA and CDR2 as FQGNSA. The CDR3: CASSLVRGLGYTF. CDR3 DNA: TGTGCCAGCAGCTTAGTCCGTGGGCTAGGCTACACCTTC.

The chain employs TRBV12-3 or TRBV12-4 and TRBJ1-6; perhaps TRBD1 as D (5 bases). With 6 bases removed from V and 9 bases from J, the gap between germline ends came to 15 bases. This CDR3 contains 14 residues. CDR3 loop: CASSSPAGSSPLHF. CDR3 nucleotide sequence: TGTGCCAGCAGCTCCCCGGCAGGGAGTTCACCCCTCCACTTT.

The chain uses TRBV7-6 and TRBJ2-7; D remains unclear. The CDR3 has 18 amino acids. Trimming removed 1 base at V and 3 bases at J, with 22 bases between. CDR1 and CDR2 (germline): SGHVS, FNYEAQ. DNA of the CDR3: TGTGCCAGCAGCTTAGATACTCTCGGGTCCCCTTATAGCTACGAGCAGTACTTC. This sequence encodes CASSLDTLGSPYSYEQYF.

This clonotype was seen only a few times. This rearrangement joins TRBV5-4 to TRBJ2-5, with 11 bases matching TRBD2. The germline V gene has CDR1 SGHNT and CDR2 YYREEE (reference sequence). This CDR3 is built from 14 residues. With 5 bases clipped from V and 6 bases from J, the junction kept 6 bases outside the gene matches. CDR3 region: CASRIAGGPKTQYF. The CDR3 DNA follows: TGTGCCAGCAGGATAGCGGGAGGGCCGAAGACCCAGTACTTC.

This CDR3 reads CASSQDMGSGNTIYF. The CDR3 nucleotides read TGTGCCAGCAGCCAAGATATGGGGTCTGGAAACACCATATATTTT. The rearrangement links TRBV4-2 to TRBJ1-3, with D hard to call. The CDR3 has 15 amino acids. Deletions cut 0 bases from V and 1 base from J, with 7 bases between. From germline, CDR1 is LGHNA and CDR2 YNFKEQ.

This clonotype appeared a few times. This chain connects TRBV9 to TRBJ2-7, with D unresolved. V shed 0 bases and J shed 3 bases, with 13 bases lying between them. The CDR3 extends over 15 amino acids. Germline V gene data show CDR1 as SGDLS and CDR2 as YYNGEE. CDR3 amino acids: CASSVAPEVNYEQYF. In nucleotides, the CDR3 is TGTGCCAGCAGCGTAGCTCCGGAAGTAAACTACGAGCAGTACTTC.

A few counts support this clonotype. The rearrangement links TRBV7-8 to TRBJ2-3, with 8 bases aligning to TRBD2. J gave up 1 base and V 1 base, and 7 bases lay outside the gene matches. This CDR3 is built from 17 residues. Germline V CDR1 and CDR2: SGHVS, FQNEAQ. CDR3 in DNA: TGTGCCAGCAGCTTAGACACCAGCGGGAGAGGCACAGATACGCAGTATTTT. This codes for CASSLDTSGRGTDTQYF. The full variable domain, in which reference TRBV7-8 and TRBJ2-3 provide the parts outside the CDR3, is GAGVSQSPRYKVAKRGQDVALRCDPISGHVSLFWYQQALGQGPEFLTYFQNEAQLDKSGLPSDRFFAERPEGSVSTLKIQRTQQEDSAVYLCASSLDTSGRGTDTQYFGPGTRLTVL.